Presented here are 9 T cell receptor beta chains from one specimen sequenced in a study of neurological immune-mediated disorders. TCRdb re-derived calls from the 5' RACE reads in MiXCR, one entry per CDR3 protein. The table records 53,000 or so distinct CDR3 sequences, about 12% of them present only once. Input material: PBMCs. Every receptor here comes from an older woman with HTLV-1-associated myelopathy (HAM/TSP).

This clonotype was counted ten times or more. The chain has TRBV2 and TRBJ2-1, with a weak D call TRBD2 (5 bases). Germline V gives CDR1 SNHLY, CDR2 FYNNEI. The CDR3 loop spans 14 amino acids. V was pared by 6 bases and J by 1 base, with 10 bases between. CDR3 nucleotides: TGTGCCAGCAGGCCAGCGGCTTCCTACAATGAGCAGTTCTTC. This gives the protein CASRPAASYNEQFF.

This clonotype was counted at least ten times. This chain connects TRBV12-3 or TRBV12-4 to TRBJ2-2; tentative D call: TRBD2 (6 bases). V was cut by 6 bases and J by 1 base, with 12 bases left in between. The CDR3 has 15 residues. CDR3 amino acids: CASSEASVNTGELFF. The CDR3 coding sequence is TGTGCCAGCAGCGAGGCTAGCGTGAACACCGGGGAGCTGTTTTTT.

Many counts were recorded for this clonotype. This sequence joins TRBV12-3 or TRBV12-4 and TRBJ2-1, with 7 bases lining up with TRBD2. Losses at the gene ends were 2 bases for V and 4 bases for J; bases not matched to a gene: 2. The length of the CDR3 is 14 residues. For the CDR3, the DNA is TGTGCCAGCAGTTTACAGGGAGGGTACAATGAGCAGTTCTTC. Translating gives CASSLQGGYNEQFF.

This clonotype was detected ten times or more. The rearrangement joins TRBV29-1 to TRBJ2-5; the D is unclear. This CDR3 comprises 12 residues. The germline V gene has CDR1 SQVTM and CDR2 ANQGSEA. CDR3 coding DNA: TGCAGTTCTGGTGGATTGCAAGAGACCCAGTACTTC. Amino acids: CSSGGLQETQYF.

This clonotype was counted ten times or more. The rearrangement uses TRBV10-3 and TRBJ2-7, with D hard to call. The germline V and J ends were trimmed by 6 bases and 4 bases, with 19 bases remaining between them. Germline V lookup: CDR1 ENHRY, CDR2 SYGVKD. The CDR3 contains 15 residues. The CDR3 DNA reads as TGTGCCATCAGCGCCAGTAATACGGGTGTATACGAGCAGTACTTC. Translated: CAISASNTGVYEQYF.

This clonotype was recorded at least ten times. CDR3 sequence reads: CSAGTGSATEAFF. The CDR3 nucleotides are TGCAGCGCCGGGACAGGTTCTGCCACTGAAGCTTTCTTT. The chain combines TRBV29-1 with TRBJ1-1, with 8 positions matching TRBD1. J gave up 4 bases and V 7 bases, and 8 bases lay outside the gene matches. In germline, CDR1 is SQVTM, CDR2 ANQGSEA. This CDR3 comprises 13 residues.

The sample holds a few counts of this clonotype. CDR3: CATSDSGVRGTAYNEQFF. The DNA for the CDR3 is TGTGCCACCAGTGATTCGGGGGTTCGCGGGACAGCCTACAATGAGCAGTTCTTC. This chain links TRBV24-1 with TRBJ2-1, with D maybe TRBD1 (7 bases). Germline values: CDR1 KGHDR, CDR2 SFDVKD. Trimming took 2 bases from V and 2 from J, leaving 18 bases between them. The length of the CDR3 is 18 residues.

The chain has TRBV2 and TRBJ2-7; D not certain. Trimming shortened V by 11 bases and J by 3 bases, and 17 bases separated the two germline ends. Germline loops: CDR1 SNHLY, CDR2 FYNNEI. The CDR3 runs to 13 residues. In DNA form, the CDR3 reads TGTGCCGGCTGCCACATGAGCTACTACGAGCAGTACTTC. Translated, it gives CAGCHMSYYEQYF. The full variable domain, its missing parts supplied by reference TRBV2 and TRBJ2-7, is EPEVTQTPSHQVTQMGQEVILRCVPISNHLYFYWYRQILGQKVEFLVSFYNNEISEKSEIFDDQFSVERPDGSNFTLKIRSTKLEDSAMYFCAGCHMSYYEQYFGPGTRLTVT.

The table lists this clonotype with many counts. The genes are TRBV6-5 and TRBJ2-5; D perhaps matches TRBD1 (6 bases). Germline V gene sequence: CDR1 MNHEY, CDR2 SVGAGI. The CDR3 spans 14 residues. The ends were cut back, 6 bases at V and 3 bases at J, with 14 bases in the middle. DNA of the CDR3: TGTGCCAGCAGGACGACAGGACCCGAAGAGACCCAGTACTTC. This sequence encodes CASRTTGPEETQYF.